This T cell receptor (beta chain) was found in a study of T cell responses to AZD1222 COVID-19 vaccine. Study results and caveats: Seropositive status at baseline applied to only a handful of AZD1222 recipients. Clonal diversity was possibly underestimated, and white British individuals and females predominated among donors. Per reports, nearly half of all spike-specific TCRs target regions that are unmutated in variants.

Concerning this clone: Its antigen is not identified.

This CDR3 comprises 13 residues. Trimming took 3 bases from V and 0 from J, leaving 6 bases between them. Germline V gives CDR1 MNHEY, CDR2 SMNVEV (reference sequence). Generated by immunoSEQ multiplex PCR, the TCRdb table keeps only in-frame clones and is missing some. The sample carries 100,000 to 150,000 clones, roughly 91% recorded once. The sequence was obtained from an adult in good health. The specimen was peripheral blood, collected on day 0 of MenACWY control vaccination. The chain combines TRBV27 with TRBJ2-7; D gene unclear. DNA for the CDR3: TGTGCCAGCAGTTTTGATTACTCCTACGAGCAGTACTTC. This sequence encodes CASSFDYSYEQYF.